This T cell receptor beta chain was recorded in a study of technical replicates of blood from several donors (dated by TCRdb to about 2017). Libraries were constructed by the immunoSEQ multiplex PCR assay. TCRdb stores this immuneACCESS table with in-frame sequences only. Part of the clones is absent; in the studies checked, under half of the shortfall reflects unresolved V genes, and no reason is known for the rest. The sample yields 85,000 to 100,000 clones; around 96% were counted once. Of the sample, around 0.21% falls within the top ten clones. CDR1 and CDR2 are read off the germline V gene as SGHDT and YYEEEE. The CDR3 runs 14 amino acids, cysteine and phenylalanine included. Of the read, only the CDR3 DNA is kept; its 42 bases are in frame from base 1. V has 3 bases trimmed and J has 8 bases trimmed; junction bases matching no gene number 4. As concerns this clone: Its antigen is not yet known. No much larger clone is present one base from it, and per-base qualities are unavailable.

Sequenced: T cells isolated from PBMCs. This sequence was found in a human donor in good health. The sequence links TRBV5-6 to TRBJ1-4; the junction holds 10 bases that match TRBD1. The nucleotide sequence reads TGTGCCAGCAGCTCCGACAGGGGGCGCGAAAAACTGTTTTTT. The resulting protein is CASSSDRGREKLFF.